Below, 25 T cell receptor beta chains from the same sample are listed, as sequenced in a study of blood T cells in healthy people across ages. Together with a sample-barcoded 5' primer, a J-beta primer mix was included in a second PCR lasting about 6 to 11 cycles. TCRdb reprocessed the 5' RACE reads via MiXCR and lists one record per CDR3 protein. The sample shows roughly 1.7 million distinct CDR3 sequences, about 32% of them seen only once. The sample comprised blood. The receptors here all came from a woman aged 25 to 45 in good health.

The chain combines TRBV9 with TRBJ2-3; TRBD2 might be the D (6 bases). Germline V gene lookup returns CDR1 SGDLS and CDR2 YYNGEE. Between the trimmed V and J ends, which lost 1 base and 5 bases, there was a span of 23 bases. This CDR3 comprises 18 residues. For the CDR3, the DNA is TGTGCCAGCAGCGTAAGGTACCGTGAGCGGGCCCGCGGAGATACGCAGTATTTT. Amino acids: CASSVRYRERARGDTQYF. The full variable domain, with the rest looked up from reference TRBV9 and TRBJ2-3, is DSGVTQTPKHLITATGQRVTLRCSPRSGDLSVYWYQQSLDQGLQFLIQYYNGEERAKGNILERFSAQQFPDLHSELNLSSLELGDSALYFCASSVRYRERARGDTQYFGPGTRLTVL.

This clonotype was found once. The chain recombines TRBV27 with TRBJ2-7, with D perhaps TRBD1 or TRBD2 (6 bases each). The germline gives CDR1 MNHEY, CDR2 SMNVEV (reference sequence). The CDR3 spans 15 residues. V lost 6 bases to trimming and J lost 3 bases, with 18 bases between them. CDR3 nucleotides: TGTGCCAGCAGGGGGGGCCGGCCGGGGAGCTACGAGCAGTACTTC. Translation: CASRGGRPGSYEQYF.

Ten or more counts support this clonotype. This chain connects TRBV28 to TRBJ2-4; possible D gene TRBD2, 5 bases. Looked up from germline, CDR1 is MDHEN and CDR2 is SYDVKM. The V end lost 3 bases, the J end lost 7 bases, and 13 bases lay between the germline ends. The length of the CDR3 is 14 residues. Here the CDR3 reads CASSFVSPGNIQYF. The CDR3 region has the DNA TGTGCCAGCAGTTTTGTAAGCCCGGGGAACATTCAGTACTTC.

There are a few counts of this clonotype. The rearrangement uses TRBV20-1 and TRBJ2-3; D may be TRBD2 (5 bases). The length of the CDR3 is 14 residues. V gave up 6 bases and J gave up 0 bases, with 13 bases separating them. CDR1 is DFQATT and CDR2 is SNEGSKA in the germline V gene (reference sequence). Here the CDR3 DNA reads TGCAGTGCCTCGCGCGGGCCTAGCACAGATACGCAGTATTTT. Translating gives CSASRGPSTDTQYF.

Comments on this clonotype: Possible read error: a much larger clone is one base away. Because the CDR3 is missing its conserved closing phenylalanine or tryptophan, this is likely a read error. This chain links TRBV10-3 with TRBJ2-7, with D possibly being TRBD2 (6 bases). The CDR3 is made up of 14 amino acids. Trimming stripped 4 bases from V and 3 bases from J, with 13 bases between. Germline values: CDR1 ENHRY, CDR2 SYGVKD. This chain's CDR3 is CAISGGTGGYEQYC. The CDR3 nucleotides read TGTGCCATCAGTGGGGGCACCGGGGGCTACGAGCAGTACTGC.

This clonotype was found a few times. The chain carries TRBV7-3 and TRBJ2-1; TRBD2 agrees at 10 bases. Per germline, CDR1 SGHTA and CDR2 FQGTGA. V lost 1 base to trimming and J lost 7 bases; unmatched junction nucleotides: 4. The CDR3 runs 15 residues. Written as DNA, the CDR3 is TGTGCCAGCAGCTTAAGCTCTAGCGGGAGTAATGAGCAGTTCTTC. As protein: CASSLSSSGSNEQFF.

This clonotype came up a few times. The V and J genes are TRBV9 and TRBJ2-3; a weak D match, TRBD2 (6 bases). The CDR3 is made up of 16 amino acids. Germline CDR1 and CDR2: SGDLS and YYNGEE. The V gene lost 3 bases and the J gene lost 3 bases, with 17 bases spanning the gap. The CDR3: CASSAYSGPVTDTQYF. In nucleotides, the CDR3 is TGTGCCAGCAGCGCCTATAGCGGTCCCGTGACAGATACGCAGTATTTT.

The gene calls are TRBV5-1 and TRBJ1-6; 7 nucleotides align to TRBD1. Germline V gene lookup returns CDR1 SGHRS and CDR2 YFSETQ. The V segment lost 4 bases and the J segment 18 bases; nucleotides outside the gene matches: 19. This CDR3 spans 15 amino acids. In nucleotides, the CDR3 is TGCGCCAGCAGCCCGCGACAGGGAGCTAATTCACCACCCCACTTT. Protein sequence: CASSPRQGANSPPHF.

The table lists this clonotype with many counts. V is TRBV29-1 and J is TRBJ1-1; D not resolved. Trimming took 4 bases from V and 0 from J, leaving 3 bases between them. The CDR3 loop spans 11 amino acids. The V gene's germline CDR1 is SQVTM and CDR2 ANQGSEA. The CDR3 protein is CSVALNTEAFF. CDR3 bases: TGCAGCGTTGCTCTGAACACTGAAGCTTTCTTT.

Only a few counts were recorded for this clonotype. Here the CDR3 DNA reads TGTGCCAGCAGCTTTGATGACTCCAGGGGAAACATTCAGTACTTC. This gives the protein CASSFDDSRGNIQYF. The chain joins TRBV7-2 to TRBJ2-4, with D perhaps TRBD1 (6 bases). The CDR3 totals 15 residues. Trimming pared 3 bases from V and 6 bases from J, leaving 15 bases between. Germline CDR1 SGHTA, CDR2 FQGNSA.

The rearrangement joins TRBV14 to TRBJ1-1; D uncertain. Trimming stripped 1 base from V and 4 bases from J, with 19 bases between. This CDR3 is built from 17 residues. Germline-derived CDR1 and CDR2 are SGHDN and FVKESK. The CDR3 nucleotides read TGTGCCAGCAGCCAAGGTCGCGGCAAGAGTTGGAGCACTGAAGCTTTCTTT. This encodes CASSQGRGKSWSTEAFF.

Ten or more counts support this clonotype. The rearrangement joins TRBV3-1 to TRBJ1-2, with a possible D match to TRBD1 (5 bases). Between the trimmed V and J ends, which lost 1 base and 2 bases, there was a span of 5 bases. This CDR3 has 13 residues. Germline lookup yields CDR1 LGHDT and CDR2 YNNKEL (reference sequence). CDR3 coding DNA: TGTGCCAGCAGCCAAGGGGACAACTATGGCTACACCTTC. This sequence encodes CASSQGDNYGYTF.

The genes are TRBV6-4 and TRBJ2-3; TRBD2 might be the D (5 bases). The V end was cut by 11 bases, the J end by 3 bases, with 21 bases between. The CDR3 runs to 15 residues. Germline V CDR1 and CDR2: MRHNA, SNTAGT. CDR3 residues: CAGGRGSTNTDTQYF. The CDR3 DNA reads TGTGCCGGCGGACGGGGAAGCACGAATACAGATACGCAGTATTTT.

V usage is TRBV4-1 and J usage is TRBJ2-7; 7 bases are shared with TRBD1. Germline CDR1 MGHRA, CDR2 YSYEKL. This CDR3 region has 14 residues. The V and J ends lost 2 bases and 7 bases, in that order; junction bases with no gene match: 8. The CDR3 DNA reads as TGCGCCAGCAGCCAACCGAGACAGGGTCGGGAGCAGTACTTC. It specifies CASSQPRQGREQYF.

This chain connects TRBV3-1 to TRBJ1-1; D unresolved. This CDR3 region has 14 residues. Trimming removed 0 bases at V and 8 bases at J, with 13 bases between. Per the germline V gene, CDR1 is LGHDT and CDR2 is YNNKEL (reference sequence). Here the CDR3 reads CASSQDILAVEAFF. For the CDR3, the DNA is TGTGCCAGCAGCCAAGATATTTTGGCTGTAGAAGCTTTCTTT.

This clonotype has just a few counts. This may arise from a read error, as a much more abundant clone is one base away. The chain has TRBV7-3 and TRBJ2-5, with a tentative D call TRBD1 (5 bases). Germline V gives CDR1 SGHTA, CDR2 FQGTGA. This CDR3 is built from 13 residues. Trimming removed 10 bases at V and 1 base at J, with 13 bases between. The CDR3 here is CANSRTSQETQYF. Written as DNA, the CDR3 is TGTGCCAACAGTCGGACATCCCAAGAGACCCAGTACTTC. Full variable domain (rest looked up from reference TRBV7-3 and TRBJ2-5): GAGVSQTPSNKVTEKGKYVELRCDPISGHTALYWYRQSLGQGPEFLIYFQGTGAADDSGLPNDRFFAVRPEGSVSTLKIQRTERGDSAVYLCANSRTSQETQYFGPGTRLLVL.

The J gene is TRBJ2-7, the V gene TRBV11-2, with a weak D call TRBD2 (6 bases). The J call may be wrong; the DNA end is better matched by TRBJ2-5. There are 14 residues in the CDR3. CDR1 is SGHAT, CDR2 FQNNGV, per germline. The CDR3 coding sequence is TGTGCCAGCAGATCAGGGTTGGGGAGGGAGACCCAGTACTTC. This encodes CASRSGLGRETQYF.

There are a few counts of this clonotype. The chain has TRBV9 and TRBJ2-5, with D unclear. Germline lookup yields CDR1 SGDLS and CDR2 YYNGEE. The V and J ends lost 0 bases and 1 base respectively, with 13 bases between them. This CDR3 contains 16 residues. In DNA, the CDR3 is TGTGCCAGCAGCGTAGGCGCGGACCGCCCCCAAGAGACCCAGTACTTC. It translates to CASSVGADRPQETQYF.

The chain joins TRBV2 to TRBJ2-1, with 12 bases aligning to TRBD2. The CDR3 runs to 14 residues. V lost 8 bases and J lost 10; bases outside the gene matches: 9. CDR1 SNHLY and CDR2 FYNNEI come from the germline V gene. CDR3 amino acids: CASFGLAGSYEQFF. The CDR3 DNA sequence: TGTGCCAGCTTCGGACTAGCGGGGTCCTACGAGCAGTTCTTC. The full variable domain, in which reference TRBV2 and TRBJ2-1 provide the parts outside the CDR3, is EPEVTQTPSHQVTQMGQEVILRCVPISNHLYFYWYRQILGQKVEFLVSFYNNEISEKSEIFDDQFSVERPDGSNFTLKIRSTKLEDSAMYFCASFGLAGSYEQFFGPGTRLTVL.

J is TRBJ1-1 and V is TRBV10-1; unclear D gene. Per germline, CDR1 WNHNN and CDR2 SYGVQD (reference sequence). Trimming left V 3 bases short and J 4 bases short, with 9 bases between. The CDR3 runs 13 residues. The CDR3 DNA follows: TGCGCCAGCAGTGAATGGGGTAGCACTGAAGCTTTCTTT. The encoded protein is CASSEWGSTEAFF.

The sample holds many counts of this clonotype. This chain joins TRBV4-1 and TRBJ1-2; D is ambiguous. V lost 0 bases and J 7 bases, leaving 12 bases between the germline ends. The CDR3 sequence is 14 residues long. CDR1 is MGHRA and CDR2 is YSYEKL in the germline V gene. CDR3 protein: CASSQEVVRIGYTF. The CDR3 coding sequence is TGCGCCAGCAGCCAAGAGGTTGTAAGGATTGGCTACACCTTC.

This chain joins TRBV27 and TRBJ2-5; a weak D match, TRBD1 (6 bases). The CDR3 sequence is 14 residues long. Looked up from germline, CDR1 is MNHEY and CDR2 is SMNVEV (reference sequence). The V end lost 3 bases, the J end lost 4 bases, and 12 bases lay between the germline ends. In nucleotides, the CDR3 is TGTGCCAGCAGTTTTAGGGGGACCAGAGAGACCCAGTACTTC. This encodes CASSFRGTRETQYF.

With respect to this clonotype: The junction departs from germline at one end; a sequencing error may be responsible. The chain couples TRBV29-1 to TRBJ2-5, with 12 nucleotides matching TRBD1. Germline CDR1 and CDR2: SQVTM and ANQGSEA. The CDR3 totals 14 residues. The DNA of the CDR3 is TGCAGCGGGCGGGACAGGGGGCCAGAAAAGACCAAGTACTTC. Its translation: CSGRDRGPEKTKYF.

This clonotype showed up just a few times. This chain uses TRBV3-1 with TRBJ2-7; D is possibly TRBD2 (7 bases). V was cut by 8 bases and J by 3 bases, with 17 bases left in between. The CDR3 loop spans 14 amino acids. The V gene's germline CDR1 is LGHDT and CDR2 YNNKEL (reference sequence). CDR3 in DNA: TGTGCCAGCCGACTTGGGGGGGCAAACTACGAGCAGTACTTC. This gives the protein CASRLGGANYEQYF.

This clonotype has more than one count but fewer than ten. The J gene is TRBJ1-5, the V gene TRBV6-5; the match to TRBD1 covers 11 bases. The ends lost 6 bases at V and 7 bases at J; junction bases unmatched: 2. The CDR3 is made up of 13 amino acids. The germline V gene encodes CDR1 MNHEY and CDR2 SVGAGI. CDR3 nucleotide sequence: TGTGCCAGCAGGGGACAGGGGGTACAGCCCCAGCATTTT. As protein: CASRGQGVQPQHF.